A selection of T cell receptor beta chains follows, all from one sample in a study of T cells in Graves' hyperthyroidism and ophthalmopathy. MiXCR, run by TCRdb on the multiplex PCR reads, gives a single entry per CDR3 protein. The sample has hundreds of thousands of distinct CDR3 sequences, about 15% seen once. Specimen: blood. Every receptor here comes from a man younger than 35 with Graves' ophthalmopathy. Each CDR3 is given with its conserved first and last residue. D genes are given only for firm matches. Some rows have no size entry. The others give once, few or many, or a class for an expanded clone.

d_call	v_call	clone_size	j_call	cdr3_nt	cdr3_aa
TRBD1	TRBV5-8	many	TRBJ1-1	TGTGCCAGCAGCTCAGCCGGGACAGCTAGGAACACTGAAGCTTTCTTT	CASSSAGTARNTEAFF
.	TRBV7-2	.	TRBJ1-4	TGTGCCAGCAGCTTAAACAGCCCTGCAACTAATGAAAAACTGTTTTTT	CASSLNSPATNEKLFF
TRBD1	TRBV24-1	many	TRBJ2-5	TGTGCCACCAGTGTCACGGGACAGCTCCAAGAGACCCAGTACTTC	CATSVTGQLQETQYF
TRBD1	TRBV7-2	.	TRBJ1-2	TGTGCCACTCACAGGGGGGGCGCTGGAGGCTACACCTTC	CATHRGGAGGYTF
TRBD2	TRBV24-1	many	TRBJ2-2	TGTGCCACCAGGGGGGGGTCCCCGAACACCGGGGAGCTGTTTTTT	CATRGGSPNTGELFF
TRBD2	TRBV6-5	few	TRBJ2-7	TGTGCCAGCAGTTACCGGGAGGTAACGTGGCAGGGATTATACGAGCAGTACTTC	CASSYREVTWQGLYEQYF
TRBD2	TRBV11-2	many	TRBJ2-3	TGTGCCAGCAGCGTACTAGCGGTCACAGATACGCAGTATTTT	CASSVLAVTDTQYF
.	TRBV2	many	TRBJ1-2	TGTGCCAGCGAGCGGCCTGGGTTTAACACCTTC	CASERPGFNTF
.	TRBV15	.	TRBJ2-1	TGTGCCACCAGCAGAGTGGGGCGTCGGGGCCACTCCTACAATGAGCAGTTCTTC	CATSRVGRRGHSYNEQFF
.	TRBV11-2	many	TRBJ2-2	TGTGCCAGCAGCTTCGACTGGAACACCGGGGAGCTGTTTTTT	CASSFDWNTGELFF
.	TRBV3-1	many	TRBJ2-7	TGTGCCAGCAGCCATAAGGCCGGGGCCATCTACGAGCAGTACTTC	CASSHKAGAIYEQYF
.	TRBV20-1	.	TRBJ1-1	TGCAGTGCTTTAAGGGGCCCGGGGCCTGAAGCTTTCTTT	CSALRGPGPEAFF
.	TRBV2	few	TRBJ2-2	TGTGCCAGCATTAGAGGGGTGGAAAAGGTGTTTTTT	CASIRGVEKVFF
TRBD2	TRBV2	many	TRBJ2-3	TGTGCCAGCACCCGGACGCGGGGGGGCACAGATACGCAGTATTTT	CASTRTRGGTDTQYF
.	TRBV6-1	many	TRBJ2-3	TGTGCCAGCTCTGAAGTTGAGAGGGGAACAGATACGCAGTATTTT	CASSEVERGTDTQYF
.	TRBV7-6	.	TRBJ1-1	TGTGCCAGCAGCTTCCGGCCGTGGGGGAGGGTAGCTTTCTTT	CASSFRPWGRVAFF
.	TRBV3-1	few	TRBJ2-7	TGTGCCAGCAGCCTCGTTAAGGGGCCCGAGCAGTACTTC	CASSLVKGPEQYF
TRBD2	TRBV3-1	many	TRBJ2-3	TGTGCCAGCAGCCCCACAACTAGCGGGAGCGCAGATACGCAGTATTTT	CASSPTTSGSADTQYF
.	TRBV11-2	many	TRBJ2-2	TGTGCCAGCAGCCTCGGGACCCCTAACACCGGGGAGCTGTTTTTT	CASSLGTPNTGELFF
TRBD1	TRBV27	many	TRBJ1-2	TGTGCCAGCAATCCCTCGGGACAGCTTTACTATGGCTACACCTTC	CASNPSGQLYYGYTF
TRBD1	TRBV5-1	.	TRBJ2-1	TGCGCCAGCAGCTTGATCAGGGGGCTCCGCAATGAGCAGTTCTTC	CASSLIRGLRNEQFF
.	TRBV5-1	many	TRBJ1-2	TGCGCCAGCTCTGACAGTCTCTCATATGGCTACACCTTC	CASSDSLSYGYTF
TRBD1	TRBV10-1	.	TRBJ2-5	TGCGCCAGCGCCCCGGGACAGGGAGAGGAGACCCAGTACTTC	CASAPGQGEETQYF
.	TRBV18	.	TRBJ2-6	TGTGCCAGCTCACGGGGTAGCTCTGGGGCCAACGTCCTGACTTTC	CASSRGSSGANVLTF
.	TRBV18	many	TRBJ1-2	TGTGCCAGCTCACCGTTACGGCAGCACTATGGCTACACCTTC	CASSPLRQHYGYTF
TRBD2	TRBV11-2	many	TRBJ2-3	TGTGCCAGCAGCTTACTTGGCGGGGGGGGAGATACGCAGTATTTT	CASSLLGGGGDTQYF
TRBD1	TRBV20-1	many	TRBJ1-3	TGCAGTGCTACCGGGACAGGGGCATTTTCGGGAAACACCATATATTTT	CSATGTGAFSGNTIYF
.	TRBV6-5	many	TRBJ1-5	TGTGCCAGCAGTTACGGGGGCAATAGCAATCAGCCCCAGCATTTT	CASSYGGNSNQPQHF
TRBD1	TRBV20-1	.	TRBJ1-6	TGCAGTGCCAAGTCAGGGGGCGAGTCACCCCTCCACTTT	CSAKSGGESPLHF
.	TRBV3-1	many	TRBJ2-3	TGTGCCAGCAGCCTTGAGGGGGGGGGCCCGACAGATACGCAGTATTTT	CASSLEGGGPTDTQYF
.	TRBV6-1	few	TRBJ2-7	TGTGCCAGCCAGCGTTTCTACGAGCAGTACTTC	CASQRFYEQYF
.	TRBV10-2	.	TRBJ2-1	TGCGCCAGCAGTCCGGCCCCCTCCTTTTACAATGAGCAGTTCTTC	CASSPAPSFYNEQFF
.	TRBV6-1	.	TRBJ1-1	TGTGCCAGCAAGGATCGAAACGAGGGCACTGAAGCTTTCTTT	CASKDRNEGTEAFF
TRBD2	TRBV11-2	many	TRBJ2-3	TGTGCCAGTACCCGGGGGACTAGATTGCGAGATACGCAGTATTTT	CASTRGTRLRDTQYF
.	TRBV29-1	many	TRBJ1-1	TGCAGCGTTGAACAAAACGGGGGGAGAGGAACTGAAGCTTTCTTT	CSVEQNGGRGTEAFF
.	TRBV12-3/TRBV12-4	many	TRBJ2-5	TGTGCCAGCAGTTTAGCCGGTCACGGGGGCAGGGAGACCCAGTACTTC	CASSLAGHGGRETQYF
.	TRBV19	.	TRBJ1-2	TGTGCCACGCGACAAAACTATGGCTACACCTTC	CATRQNYGYTF
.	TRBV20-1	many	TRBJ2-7	TGCAGTGCTAGAGATCACGGCACTATGGGCGAGCAGTACTTC	CSARDHGTMGEQYF
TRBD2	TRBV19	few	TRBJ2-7	TGTGCCAGTAGACCGACTAGCGGGAGTAGCGAGCAGTACTTC	CASRPTSGSSEQYF
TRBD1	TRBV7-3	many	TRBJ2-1	TGTGCCAGCAGCTACTCCCGGGGACAGGGGTTTAATGAGCAGTTCTTC	CASSYSRGQGFNEQFF
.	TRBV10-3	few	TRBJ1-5	TGTGCCATCGGAGGGATACGTCAGCCCCAGCATTTT	CAIGGIRQPQHF
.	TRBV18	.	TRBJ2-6	TGTGCCAGCTCACCCACCGATCAGGGTTCTGGGGCCAACGTCCTGACTTTC	CASSPTDQGSGANVLTF
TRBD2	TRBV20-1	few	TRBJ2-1	TGCAGTGCCATACCTAGCGGGAGATCCCTTTCCTACAATGAGCAGTTCTTC	CSAIPSGRSLSYNEQFF
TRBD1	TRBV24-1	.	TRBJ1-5	TGTGCCACCAGTGATTCGACAGGGGGGGGTCAGCCCCAGCATTTT	CATSDSTGGGQPQHF
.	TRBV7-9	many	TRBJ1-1	TGTGCCAGCAGCTCAAATCTAGATAACACTGAAGCTTTCTTT	CASSSNLDNTEAFF
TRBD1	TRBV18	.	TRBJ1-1	TGTGCCAGCTCACCACCCCTCTTTGGACAGGCTAAGCTGAACACTGAAGCTTTCTTT	CASSPPLFGQAKLNTEAFF
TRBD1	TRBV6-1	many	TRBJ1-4	TGTGCCAGCAGTCGTACAGGGGGCACTAATGAAAAACTGTTTTTT	CASSRTGGTNEKLFF
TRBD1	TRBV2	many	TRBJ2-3	TGTGCCACCCAAAAGGACAGGACAGATACGCAGTATTTT	CATQKDRTDTQYF
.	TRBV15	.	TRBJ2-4	TGTGCCACCAGCAGAGCCCCCCAGGGATCACAAAACATTCAGTACTTC	CATSRAPQGSQNIQYF
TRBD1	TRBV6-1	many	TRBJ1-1	TGTGCCAGCAGTCCCGACAGGGCTGAAGCTTTCTTT	CASSPDRAEAFF
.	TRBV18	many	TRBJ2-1	TGTGCCAGCTCTCCCGATCGTGAGCAGTTCTTC	CASSPDREQFF
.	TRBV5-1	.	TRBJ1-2	TGCGCCAGCACAAATGGGGGGGGCCATAACTATGGCTACACCTTC	CASTNGGGHNYGYTF
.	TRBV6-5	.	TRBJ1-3	TGTGCCAGCAGTTCCCACGACGGATTTGGAAACACCATATATTTT	CASSSHDGFGNTIYF
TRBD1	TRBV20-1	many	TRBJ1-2	TGCAGTGCTACCGGACAGGGGCTTATATATGGCTACACCTTC	CSATGQGLIYGYTF
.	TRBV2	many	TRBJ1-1	TGTGCCAGCAGTCCTACTCAAGGAGGCACTGAAGCTTTCTTT	CASSPTQGGTEAFF
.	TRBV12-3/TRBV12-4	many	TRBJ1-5	TGTGCCAGCTCACCGGGCAATCAGCCCCAGCATTTT	CASSPGNQPQHF
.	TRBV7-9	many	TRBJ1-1	TGTGCCAGCGCCGAAGGGGGGGCCAGCACTGAAGCTTTCTTT	CASAEGGASTEAFF